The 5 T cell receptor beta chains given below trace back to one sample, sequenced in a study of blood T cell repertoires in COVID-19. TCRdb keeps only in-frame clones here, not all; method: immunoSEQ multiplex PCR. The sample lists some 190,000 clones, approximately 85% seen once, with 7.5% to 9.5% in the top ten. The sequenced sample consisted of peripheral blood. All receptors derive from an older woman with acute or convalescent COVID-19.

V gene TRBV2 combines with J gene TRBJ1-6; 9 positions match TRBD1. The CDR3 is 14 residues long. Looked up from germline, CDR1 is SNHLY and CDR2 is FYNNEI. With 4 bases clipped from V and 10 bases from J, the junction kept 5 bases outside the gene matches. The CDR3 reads CASSGGQGISPLHF. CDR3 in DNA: TGTGCCAGCAGTGGGGGACAGGGTATCTCACCCCTCCACTTT.

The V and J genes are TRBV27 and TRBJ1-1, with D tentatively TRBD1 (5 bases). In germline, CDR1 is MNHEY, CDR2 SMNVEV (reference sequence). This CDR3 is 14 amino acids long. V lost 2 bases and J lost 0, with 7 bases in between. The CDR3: CASSLGHLNTEAFF. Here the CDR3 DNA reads TGTGCCAGCAGTTTAGGACACCTGAACACTGAAGCTTTCTTT.

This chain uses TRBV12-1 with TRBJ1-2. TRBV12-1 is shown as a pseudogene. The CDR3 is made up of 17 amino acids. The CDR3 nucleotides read TGTGCCAGCAGCTTTGAGCTTTCGAGAGCCCCGTGCTATGGCTACACCTTC. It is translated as CASSFELSRAPCYGYTF.

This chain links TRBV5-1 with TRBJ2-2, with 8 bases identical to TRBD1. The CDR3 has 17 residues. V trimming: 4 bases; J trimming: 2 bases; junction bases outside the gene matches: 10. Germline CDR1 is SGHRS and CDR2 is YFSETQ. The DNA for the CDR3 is TGCGCCAGCAGCCCTGACCCGACAGGGGTAAACACCGGGGAGCTGTTTTTT. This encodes CASSPDPTGVNTGELFF.

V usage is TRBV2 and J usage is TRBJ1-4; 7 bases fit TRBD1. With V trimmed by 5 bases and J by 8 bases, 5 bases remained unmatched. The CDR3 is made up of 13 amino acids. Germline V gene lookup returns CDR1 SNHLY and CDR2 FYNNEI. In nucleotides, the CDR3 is TGTGCCAGCAGTCGACAGGGTGGCGAAAAACTGTTTTTT. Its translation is CASSRQGGEKLFF.